These 16 T cell receptor beta chains were sequenced from one sample in a study of T-cell memory formation after mild COVID-19. One entry per CDR3 protein, called by TCRdb with MiXCR from the 5' RACE reads. The sample holds more than 150,000 distinct CDR3 sequences, around 20% seen once. Sample: PBMCs or a T cell subset sorted from them (not recorded which). Receptor source: a man aged 18-30 years who had mild COVID-19 (a few samples of this study predate the infection). Cell type and time point are not known.

J is TRBJ1-1 and V is TRBV20-1, with D unresolved. The V gene's germline CDR1 is DFQATT and CDR2 SNEGSKA (reference sequence). The V gene lost 1 base and the J gene lost 5 bases, with 11 bases spanning the gap. CDR3 length: 13 residues. The CDR3 nucleotides read TGCAGTGCTAGAGGCAGGCGGGGAACTGAAGCTTTCTTT. Its protein is CSARGRRGTEAFF.

A few counts support this clonotype. The chain uses TRBV7-2 and TRBJ2-3; D not resolved. V lost 3 bases to trimming and J lost 2 bases, with 9 bases between them. Germline V CDR1 and CDR2: SGHTA, FQGNSA. The CDR3 totals 14 residues. DNA of the CDR3: TGTGCCAGCAGCTTGGGGATTGCCACAGATACGCAGTATTTT. Translating gives CASSLGIATDTQYF.

This clonotype was seen only a few times. The rearrangement links TRBV7-9 to TRBJ1-5, with TRBD1 matching 9 bases. V shed 5 bases, J shed 5 bases, and the junction held 7 bases outside the gene matches. Germline values: CDR1 SEHNR, CDR2 FQNEAQ (reference sequence). The CDR3 extends over 15 amino acids. This chain's CDR3 is CASSPGTGRDQPQHF. CDR3 in DNA: TGTGCCAGCAGCCCCGGGACAGGGAGGGATCAGCCCCAGCATTTT.

In its sample, this clonotype was seen a few times. The rearrangement uses TRBV5-1 and TRBJ1-1, with a weak D call TRBD1 (5 bases). The CDR3 covers 13 residues. The germline V gene encodes CDR1 SGHRS and CDR2 YFSETQ. V was pared by 0 bases and J by 5 bases, with 8 bases between. The CDR3, as DNA: TGCGCCAGCAGCTTGGGATGGGGGACTGAAGCTTTCTTT. Encoded protein: CASSLGWGTEAFF.

This clonotype was detected ten times or more. The chain employs TRBV11-2 and TRBJ2-3; D unclear. The V gene lost 3 bases and the J gene lost 6 bases, with 7 bases spanning the gap. This CDR3 comprises 12 residues. Germline V gene lookup returns CDR1 SGHAT and CDR2 FQNNGV. The CDR3 sequence: CASSFSRDTQYF. DNA for the CDR3: TGTGCCAGCAGCTTTTCCCGCGATACGCAGTATTTT.

The V gene is TRBV9, the J gene TRBJ1-1; D is unresolved. The length of the CDR3 is 13 residues. V dropped 0 bases and J dropped 5 bases, with 8 bases sitting between them. The germline V gene has CDR1 SGDLS and CDR2 YYNGEE. CDR3 sequence reads: CASSVAPGTEAFF. The CDR3 nucleotides read TGTGCCAGCAGCGTAGCCCCGGGTACTGAAGCTTTCTTT.

This clonotype was detected only a few times. This chain connects TRBV5-1 to TRBJ2-3; 7 bases are a match to TRBD1. The J segment lost 6 bases and the V segment lost 7 bases, leaving 8 bases of the junction unmatched. This CDR3 is built from 13 residues. In germline, CDR1 is SGHRS, CDR2 YFSETQ. This chain's CDR3 is CASGTVPEDTQYF. The CDR3 nucleotides read TGCGCCAGCGGGACAGTTCCGGAGGATACGCAGTATTTT.

In this sample, this clonotype turned up once. The genes are TRBV6-6 and TRBJ1-5; no clear D. The V gene's germline CDR1 is MNHNY and CDR2 SVGAGI (reference sequence). This CDR3 region has 13 residues. Between the trimmed V and J ends, which lost 10 bases and 4 bases, there was a span of 14 bases. The CDR3 DNA follows: TGTGCCACCGCCTGGGTAACTAATCAGCCCCAGCATTTT. Its protein is CATAWVTNQPQHF.

In its sample, this clonotype was seen a few times. This rearrangement joins TRBV3-2 to TRBJ2-1; TRBD1, the D gene given by the table, was not confirmed from the DNA. TRBV3-2 is a known pseudogene. The CDR3 sequence is 16 residues long. Written as DNA, the CDR3 is TGTGCCAGCAGCCAAGGTATTCCCCCTTTCTACAATGAGCAGTTCTTC. It is translated as CASSQGIPPFYNEQFF.

This clonotype was recorded many times. The gene calls are TRBV27 and TRBJ1-6, with unresolved D. The length of the CDR3 is 14 residues. V lost 6 bases to trimming and J lost 7 bases, with 13 bases between them. Germline V gene lookup returns CDR1 MNHEY and CDR2 SMNVEV (reference sequence). In nucleotides, the CDR3 is TGTGCCAGCAGACGAGGGCGTTTGAATTCACCCCTCCACTTT. It translates to CASRRGRLNSPLHF.

This clonotype was recorded a few times. This sequence joins TRBV6-5 and TRBJ2-3; 9 bases line up with TRBD2. The CDR3 spans 16 residues. With V trimmed by 0 bases and J by 1 base, 2 bases remained unmatched. The V gene's germline CDR1 is MNHEY and CDR2 SVGAGI. The CDR3 region is CASSYSIAGGTDTQYF. The CDR3 region has the DNA TGTGCCAGCAGTTACTCGATAGCGGGGGGCACAGATACGCAGTATTTT.

Written as DNA, the CDR3 is TGTGCCACCAGTGACCCTCGACAGCCCTCGGAGTACTTC. This sequence encodes CATSDPRQPSEYF. V gene TRBV24-1 combines with J gene TRBJ2-5, with a possible D match to TRBD1 (5 bases). V shed 4 bases and J shed 12 bases, with 17 bases lying between them. CDR3 size: 13 residues. The germline V gene has CDR1 KGHDR and CDR2 SFDVKD.

V is TRBV2 and J is TRBJ2-5, with D possibly TRBD2 on 6 matching bases. The V gene lost 9 bases and the J gene lost 6 bases, with 11 bases spanning the gap. In germline, CDR1 is SNHLY, CDR2 FYNNEI. The CDR3 is made up of 11 amino acids. CDR3 residues: CASSGEKTQYF. The CDR3 DNA reads as TGTGCCAGTTCGGGGGAGAAGACCCAGTACTTC.

There are a few counts of this clonotype. The chain joins TRBV9 to TRBJ1-3, with D perhaps TRBD1 (5 bases). Trimming shortened V by 4 bases and J by 4 bases, and 12 bases separated the two germline ends. The CDR3 runs to 14 residues. Germline V gives CDR1 SGDLS, CDR2 YYNGEE. The CDR3: CASSPTVSGNTIYF. CDR3 in DNA: TGTGCCAGCAGCCCGACAGTCTCAGGAAACACCATATATTTT.

As for this clonotype: A read error may produce the germline difference seen at one junction end. The chain uses TRBV5-1 and TRBJ2-1; D not resolved. Germline V CDR1 and CDR2: SGHRS, YFSETQ. This CDR3 has 13 residues. DNA for the CDR3: TGCGCCAGCAGTTTGGCGTCTAACAATGAGCAGTTCTTC. Translation gives CASSLASNNEQFF. Together with reference TRBV5-1 and TRBJ2-1, the CDR3 gives the full variable domain: KAGVTQTPRYLIKTRGQQVTLSCSPISGHRSVSWYQQTPGQGLQFLFEYFSETQRNKGNFPGRFSGRQFSNSRSEMNVSTLELGDSALYLCASSLASNNEQFFGPGTRLTVL.

The J gene is TRBJ1-1, the V gene TRBV4-3; perhaps TRBD1 as D (5 bases). The V and J ends lost 3 bases and 4 bases respectively, with 12 bases between them. This CDR3 has 14 amino acids. Germline-derived CDR1 and CDR2 are LGHNA and YSLEER. CDR3 protein: CASSQPGSFTEAFF. In nucleotides, the CDR3 is TGCGCCAGCAGCCAGCCAGGGAGCTTCACTGAAGCTTTCTTT.